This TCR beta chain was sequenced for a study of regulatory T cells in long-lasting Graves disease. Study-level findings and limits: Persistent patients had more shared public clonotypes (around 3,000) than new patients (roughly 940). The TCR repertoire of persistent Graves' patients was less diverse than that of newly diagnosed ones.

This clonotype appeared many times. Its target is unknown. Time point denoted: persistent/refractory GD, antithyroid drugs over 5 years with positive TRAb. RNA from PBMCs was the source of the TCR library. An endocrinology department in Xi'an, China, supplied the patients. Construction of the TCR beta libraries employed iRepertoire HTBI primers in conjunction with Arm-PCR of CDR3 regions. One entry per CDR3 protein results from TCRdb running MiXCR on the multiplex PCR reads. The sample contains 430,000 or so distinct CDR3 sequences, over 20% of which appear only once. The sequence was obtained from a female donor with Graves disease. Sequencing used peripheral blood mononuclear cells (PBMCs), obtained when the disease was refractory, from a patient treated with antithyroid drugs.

The CDR3 DNA follows: TGTGCCAGCAGCCCTACTTATCCCCGGACAGGATCCTACGAGCAGTACTTC. Its translation: CASSPTYPRTGSYEQYF. V and J are TRBV7-9 and TRBJ2-7; 7 bases match TRBD1. Germline V gene data show CDR1 as SEHNR and CDR2 as FQNEAQ (reference sequence). CDR3 size: 17 residues. J gave up 1 base and V 5 bases, and 14 bases lay outside the gene matches. Full variable domain (outside the CDR3, taken from reference TRBV7-9 and TRBJ2-7): DTGVSQNPRHKITKRGQNVTFRCDPISEHNRLYWYRQTLGQGPEFLTYFQNEAQLEKSRLLSDRFSAERPKGSFSTLEIQRTEQGDSAMYLCASSPTYPRTGSYEQYFGPGTRLTVT.